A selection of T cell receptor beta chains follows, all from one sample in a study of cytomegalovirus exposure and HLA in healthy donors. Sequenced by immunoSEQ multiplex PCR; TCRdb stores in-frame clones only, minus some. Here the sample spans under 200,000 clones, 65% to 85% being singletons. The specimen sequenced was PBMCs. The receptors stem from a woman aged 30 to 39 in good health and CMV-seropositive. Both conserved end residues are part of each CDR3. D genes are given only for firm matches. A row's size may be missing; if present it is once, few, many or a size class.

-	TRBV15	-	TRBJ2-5	CATSRDKRAGWTQYF	TGTGCCACCAGCAGAGATAAGAGGGCAGGATGGACCCAGTACTTC
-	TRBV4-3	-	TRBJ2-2	CASSQDAGLGTGELFF	TGCGCCAGCAGCCAAGACGCGGGCCTAGGGACCGGGGAGCTGTTTTTT
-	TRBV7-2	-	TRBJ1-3	CASSSGGVGNTIYF	TGTGCCAGCAGCAGCGGTGGGGTCGGAAACACCATATATTTT
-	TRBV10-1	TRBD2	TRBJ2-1	CASSEPGLAGIDEQFF	TGCGCCAGCAGTGAGCCGGGACTAGCGGGAATAGATGAGCAGTTCTTC
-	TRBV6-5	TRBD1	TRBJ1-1	CASSSYRGEAFF	TGTGCCAGCAGTTCTTACAGGGGGGAAGCTTTCTTT
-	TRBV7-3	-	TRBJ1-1	CASSLSGGANTEAFF	TGTGCCAGCAGCTTGTCCGGGGGGGCGAACACTGAAGCTTTCTTT
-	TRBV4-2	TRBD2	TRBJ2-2	CASSQDRPSGSGELFF	TGTGCCAGCAGCCAAGATAGGCCTAGCGGGAGTGGGGAGCTGTTTTTT
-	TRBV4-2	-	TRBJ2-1	CASSQRDTVYDEQFF	TGTGCCAGCAGCCAAAGGGACACAGTCTACGATGAGCAGTTCTTC
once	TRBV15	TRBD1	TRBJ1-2	CATKVQGWGNYGYTF	TGTGCCACCAAGGTACAGGGGTGGGGTAACTATGGCTACACCTTC
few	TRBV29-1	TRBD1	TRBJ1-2	CSADSGTGGPVPYGYTF	TGCAGCGCTGATTCGGGAACAGGGGGCCCAGTCCCGTATGGCTACACCTTC
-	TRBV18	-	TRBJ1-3	CASSPQGPEDTIYF	TGTGCCAGCTCACCGCAGGGGCCAGAGGACACCATATATTTT
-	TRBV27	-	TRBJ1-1	CASSFNRGGNTEAFF	TGTGCCAGCAGTTTTAATAGGGGCGGGAACACTGAAGCTTTCTTT
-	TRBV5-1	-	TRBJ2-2	CASSLDGRGAGELFF	TGCGCCAGCAGCTTGGACGGCAGGGGGGCCGGGGAGCTGTTTTTT
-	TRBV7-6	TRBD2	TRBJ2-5	CASSSRLAGDEETQYF	TGTGCCAGCAGCTCTCGACTAGCGGGAGATGAGGAGACCCAGTACTTC
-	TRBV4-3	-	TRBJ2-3	CASSQSMHHRSYTDTQYF	TGCGCCAGCAGCCAATCAATGCATCACAGATCGTACACAGATACGCAGTATTTT
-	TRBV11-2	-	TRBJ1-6	CASSSLPQGSSYNSPLHF	TGTGCCAGCAGTTCTCTCCCTCAGGGGAGCTCCTATAATTCACCCCTCCACTTT
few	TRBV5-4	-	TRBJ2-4	CASSFSFAGLAKNIQYF	TGTGCCAGCAGCTTCAGTTTCGCGGGGCTAGCCAAAAACATTCAGTACTTC
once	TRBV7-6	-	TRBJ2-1	CASSLARGFNEQFF	TGTGCCAGCAGCTTAGCGCGAGGGTTCAATGAGCAGTTCTTC
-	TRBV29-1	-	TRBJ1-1	CSVDRGSAEAFF	TGCAGCGTTGACCGGGGGAGCGCTGAAGCTTTCTTT
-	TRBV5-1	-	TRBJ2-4	CASSFGELLAKNIQYF	TGCGCCAGCAGCTTTGGAGAACTTCTAGCCAAAAACATTCAGTACTTC
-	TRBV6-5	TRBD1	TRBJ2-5	CASSNQGVETQYF	TGTGCCAGCAGTAATCAGGGGGTCGAGACCCAGTACTTC
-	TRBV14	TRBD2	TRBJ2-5	CASSSRLGLSSGTYQETQYF	TGTGCCAGCAGCTCAAGATTGGGGCTTTCTAGCGGGACCTACCAAGAGACCCAGTACTTC
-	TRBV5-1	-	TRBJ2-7	CASSFPGRPEQYF	TGCGCCAGCAGCTTTCCAGGGAGGCCCGAGCAGTACTTC
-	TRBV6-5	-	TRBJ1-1	CASSTRTRNTEAFF	TGTGCCAGCAGCACACGGACAAGGAACACTGAAGCTTTCTTT
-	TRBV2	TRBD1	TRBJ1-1	CASKTGGISTEAFF	TGTGCCAGCAAGACAGGGGGCATCAGTACTGAAGCTTTCTTT
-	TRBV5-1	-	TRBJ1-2	CATSLEGHGYTF	TGCGCCACTTCCCTCGAGGGTCATGGCTACACCTTC
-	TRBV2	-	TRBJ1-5	CASKAEGNQPQHF	TGTGCCAGCAAAGCGGAGGGCAATCAGCCCCAGCATTTT
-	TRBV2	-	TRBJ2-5	CASSGGRQETQYF	TGTGCCAGCAGTGGGGGCCGGCAAGAGACCCAGTACTTC
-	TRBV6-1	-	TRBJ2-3	CASSEDRYTDTQYF	TGTGCCAGCAGTGAAGACAGATACACAGATACGCAGTATTTT
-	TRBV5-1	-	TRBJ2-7	CASSLEGQHYEQYF	TGCGCCAGCAGCTTGGAGGGACAACACTACGAGCAGTACTTC
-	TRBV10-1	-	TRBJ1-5	CASSIGRDQPQHF	TGCGCCAGCAGCATTGGCAGGGATCAGCCCCAGCATTTT
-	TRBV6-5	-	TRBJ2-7	CASSYSRGAQSYEQYF	TGTGCCAGCAGTTACAGTCGGGGGGCACAAAGCTACGAGCAGTACTTC
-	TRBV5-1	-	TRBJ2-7	CASSFGVLRGYGEQYF	TGCGCCAGCAGCTTCGGGGTATTAAGGGGGTATGGCGAGCAGTACTTC
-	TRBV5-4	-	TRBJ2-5	CASSSRAGETQYF	TGTGCCAGCAGTTCGAGAGCGGGAGAGACCCAGTACTTC
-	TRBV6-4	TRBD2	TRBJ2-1	CASSDEAGGFNEQFF	TGTGCCAGCAGTGACGAAGCGGGGGGCTTCAATGAGCAGTTCTTC
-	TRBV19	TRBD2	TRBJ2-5	CASSAIAGQETQYF	TGTGCCAGTAGCGCAATAGCGGGACAAGAGACCCAGTACTTC
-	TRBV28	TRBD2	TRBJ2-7	CASSLPGGGGYEQYF	TGTGCCAGCAGCCTCCCGGGGGGGGGCGGTTACGAGCAGTACTTC
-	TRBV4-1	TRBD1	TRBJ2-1	CASSQGQGIIYNEQFF	TGCGCCAGCAGCCAAGGACAGGGGATTATCTACAATGAGCAGTTCTTC
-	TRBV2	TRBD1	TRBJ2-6	CASSGDRGSGANVLTF	TGTGCCAGCAGTGGGGACAGGGGGTCTGGGGCCAACGTCCTGACTTTC
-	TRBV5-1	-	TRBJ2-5	CVSRNSGQLQETQYF	TGCGTCAGCAGGAATTCTGGACAGCTCCAAGAGACCCAGTACTTC
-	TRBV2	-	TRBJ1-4	CASSLFALFGDNEKLFF	TGTGCCAGCAGCCTTTTCGCTTTATTCGGGGATAATGAAAAACTGTTTTTT
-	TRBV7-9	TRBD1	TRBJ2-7	CSSSSGQGVPHEQYF	TGTTCCAGCAGCTCGGGACAGGGAGTCCCACACGAGCAGTACTTC
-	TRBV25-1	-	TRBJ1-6	CASSEGGVSTLHF	TGTGCCAGCAGTGAAGGGGGCGTAAGCACCCTCCACTTT
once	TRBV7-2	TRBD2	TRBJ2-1	CASSPRASGRNEQFF	TGTGCCAGCAGCCCGCGGGCTAGCGGGAGGAATGAGCAGTTCTTC
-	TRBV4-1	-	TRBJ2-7	CASSQVSSEQYF	TGCGCCAGCAGCCAAGTGTCCAGCGAGCAGTACTTC
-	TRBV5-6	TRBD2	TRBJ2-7	CASSLRQRGTYEQYF	TGTGCCAGCAGCTTGCGCCAGCGGGGAACCTACGAGCAGTACTTC
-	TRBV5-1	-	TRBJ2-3	CASSQILQRDTQYF	TGCGCCAGCAGCCAGATTTTACAAAGAGATACGCAGTATTTT
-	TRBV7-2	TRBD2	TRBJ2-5	CASSLRAWAGGPWETQYF	TGTGCCAGCAGCTTACGGGCATGGGCGGGGGGGCCCTGGGAGACCCAGTACTTC
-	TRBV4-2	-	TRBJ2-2	CASSRTAGAADTGELFF	TGTGCCAGCAGCCGTACGGCAGGGGCGGCGGACACCGGGGAGCTGTTTTTT
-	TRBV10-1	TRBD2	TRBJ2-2	CASSGLAVNTGELFF	TGCGCCAGCAGTGGGCTAGCGGTTAACACCGGGGAGCTGTTTTTT
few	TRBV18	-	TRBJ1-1	CASSLVNTEAFF	TGTGCCAGCTCACTAGTTAACACTGAAGCTTTCTTT